This entry is about one T cell receptor (beta chain). The data belong to a study of blood T cell repertoires in COVID-19. This CDR3 contains 15 residues. Looked up from germline, CDR1 is SGHTA and CDR2 is FQGNSA. V dropped 4 bases and J dropped 2 bases, with 14 bases sitting between them. TCRdb's copy holds only in-frame clones and misses some; the assay was immunoSEQ multiplex PCR. The sample has around 300,000 clones; 88% are singletons. The source is a woman aged 45-59 years with active or convalescent COVID-19. The chain links TRBV7-2 to TRBJ1-2; D might be TRBD1 (5 bases). Specimen: peripheral blood. The CDR3 region has the DNA TGTGCCAGCAGCTCGGCGGCAGGGCAGAACTATGGCTACACCTTC. It is translated as CASSSAAGQNYGYTF.